Below, 19 T cell receptor beta chains from the same sample are listed, as sequenced in a study of T-cell memory formation after mild COVID-19. TCRdb re-derived calls from the 5' RACE reads in MiXCR, one entry per CDR3 protein. The sample contains about 470,000 distinct CDR3 sequences, approximately 23% of which appear only once. The sequenced sample was PBMCs or a T cell subset sorted from them (not recorded which). Receptors originate from an adult woman who had mild COVID-19 (a few samples of this study predate the infection). Cell type and time point are not known.

V and J are TRBV4-2 and TRBJ2-5, with D tentatively TRBD1 (6 bases). V shed 0 bases and J shed 5 bases, with 19 bases lying between them. The CDR3 runs 17 residues. Germline V gene data show CDR1 as LGHNA and CDR2 as YNFKEQ. The CDR3 DNA follows: TGTGCCAGCAGCCAAGATAAGGGGGTCGAGGGGGTGGAGACCCAGTACTTC. It encodes CASSQDKGVEGVETQYF.

This clonotype has just a few counts. This chain joins TRBV27 and TRBJ2-3; D is unresolved. The CDR3 is made up of 14 amino acids. V shed 2 bases and J shed 2 bases, with 8 bases lying between them. Germline V gene data show CDR1 as MNHEY and CDR2 as SMNVEV (reference sequence). The CDR3 is CASSLRLITDTQYF. CDR3 DNA sequence: TGTGCCAGCAGTTTAAGGTTAATCACAGATACGCAGTATTTT.

This clonotype was recorded at least ten times. The J gene is TRBJ1-1, the V gene TRBV24-1; D is unclear. Germline values: CDR1 KGHDR, CDR2 SFDVKD. The CDR3 runs 12 residues. Trimming stripped 3 bases from V and 7 bases from J, with 8 bases between. The CDR3 region is CATSDVGHEAFF. The DNA of the CDR3 is TGTGCCACCAGTGATGTAGGCCATGAAGCTTTCTTT.

Only a few counts were recorded for this clonotype. The chain couples TRBV5-1 to TRBJ2-3; maybe TRBD1 (5 bases). Germline V CDR1 and CDR2: SGHRS, YFSETQ. Trimming removed 3 bases at V and 0 bases at J, with 8 bases between. This CDR3 has 14 amino acids. CDR3 in DNA: TGCGCCAGCAGCTCACAGGATAGCACAGATACGCAGTATTTT. This translates into CASSSQDSTDTQYF.

In this sample, this clonotype turned up a few times. The chain couples TRBV4-1 to TRBJ1-4; tentative D call: TRBD1 (6 bases). From germline, CDR1 is MGHRA and CDR2 YSYEKL. V was clipped by 1 base and J by 5 bases, with 14 bases between them. This CDR3 is 16 amino acids long. The CDR3 bases are TGCGCCAGCAGCCAAGTCGTAAGGACAGCAAATGAAAAACTGTTTTTT. This translates into CASSQVVRTANEKLFF.

This clonotype came up a few times. This rearrangement joins TRBV5-6 to TRBJ1-2, with D possibly being TRBD1 (6 bases). Per germline, CDR1 SGHDT and CDR2 YYEEEE. This CDR3 has 14 amino acids. V was shortened by 4 bases and J by 8 bases, with 18 bases between the two germline ends. CDR3 coding DNA: TGTGCCAGCAGCCCACAGGGAGAAGGCCGAGGCTACACCTTC. This codes for CASSPQGEGRGYTF.

V and J are TRBV15 and TRBJ1-1, with TRBD1 as a possible D gene (6 bases). The CDR3 is 14 residues long. V was shortened by 0 bases and J by 4 bases, with 9 bases between the two germline ends. Germline values: CDR1 LNHNV, CDR2 YYDKDF (reference sequence). CDR3 DNA sequence: TGTGCCACCAGCAGAGATAAGGGGGTCACTGAAGCTTTCTTT. It specifies CATSRDKGVTEAFF.

This sequence joins TRBV27 and TRBJ1-5; D might be TRBD1 (6 bases). This CDR3 region has 14 residues. V was clipped by 7 bases and J by 6 bases, with 16 bases between them. Germline V gene lookup returns CDR1 MNHEY and CDR2 SMNVEV (reference sequence). CDR3 nucleotide sequence: TGTGCCAGCACCTCGCGGGGGGGCAGTCAGCCCCAGCATTTT. This codes for CASTSRGGSQPQHF.

The rearrangement joins TRBV7-9 to TRBJ2-1; 7 bases align to TRBD2. The J segment lost 2 bases and the V segment lost 5 bases, leaving 9 bases of the junction unmatched. Germline CDR1 SEHNR, CDR2 FQNEAQ (reference sequence). The CDR3 length is 16 residues. The CDR3 reads CASSPSSGRAYNEQFF. The CDR3 nucleotides are TGTGCCAGCAGCCCGAGTAGTGGGAGGGCCTACAATGAGCAGTTCTTC.

This clonotype was observed a few times. The V and J genes are TRBV7-9 and TRBJ2-5, with D possibly being TRBD1 (5 bases). V was shortened by 3 bases and J by 4 bases, with 9 bases between the two germline ends. Germline CDR1 SEHNR, CDR2 FQNEAQ (reference sequence). The CDR3 consists of 13 residues. The CDR3 DNA sequence: TGTGCCAGCAGCTTGATAGGGGCAGAGACCCAGTACTTC. Translating it yields CASSLIGAETQYF.

The chain uses TRBV5-1 and TRBJ2-7; D possibly uses TRBD1 or TRBD2 (5 bases each). This CDR3 contains 14 residues. The germline V gene has CDR1 SGHRS and CDR2 YFSETQ. Trimming stripped 2 bases from V and 5 bases from J, with 14 bases between. CDR3 bases: TGCGCCAGCAGCTTAGGCAGGGCGGGCGACGAGCAGTACTTC. Translated: CASSLGRAGDEQYF.

This chain joins TRBV7-6 and TRBJ2-2, with TRBD2 matching over 8 bases. V shed 7 bases, J shed 7 bases, and the junction held 14 bases outside the gene matches. CDR3 length equals 16 residues. Looked up from germline, CDR1 is SGHVS and CDR2 is FNYEAQ. In DNA, the CDR3 is TGTGCCAGCACCCAGACTAGCGCAACACGTTACGGGGAGCTGTTTTTT. It translates to CASTQTSATRYGELFF.

This clonotype is a singleton in its sample. The chain has TRBV2 and TRBJ1-2; no clear D gene. CDR1 and CDR2 (germline): SNHLY, FYNNEI. The CDR3 consists of 13 residues. The V end lost 4 bases, the J end lost 5 bases, and 11 bases lay between the germline ends. CDR3 in DNA: TGTGCCAGCAGTGTTGGGGTTGCGTATGGCTACACCTTC. It is translated as CASSVGVAYGYTF.

The chain has TRBV29-1 and TRBJ2-6; D is ambiguous. The V gene's germline CDR1 is SQVTM and CDR2 ANQGSEA. The CDR3 consists of 14 residues. Trimming removed 5 bases at V and 0 bases at J, with 8 bases between. The CDR3 is CSVRLISGANVLTF. The CDR3 DNA reads TGCAGCGTTCGGTTAATCTCTGGGGCCAACGTCCTGACTTTC.

The chain has TRBV5-8 and TRBJ1-4; D not certain. Germline lookup yields CDR1 SGHTS and CDR2 YDEGEE. The CDR3 has 13 amino acids. Trimming stripped 2 bases from V and 11 bases from J, with 13 bases between. CDR3 nucleotides: TGTGCCAGCAGCTTTGGGGTAGAACAGAAACTGTTTTTT. Protein product: CASSFGVEQKLFF.

The chain joins TRBV20-1 to TRBJ2-1; D is uncertain. V shed 1 base and J shed 0 bases, with 7 bases lying between them. Germline-derived CDR1 and CDR2 are DFQATT and SNEGSKA (reference sequence). This CDR3 has 14 amino acids. Here the CDR3 reads CSARGPGSYNEQFF. CDR3 nucleotides: TGCAGTGCTAGAGGTCCGGGCTCCTACAATGAGCAGTTCTTC.

The chain uses TRBV30 and TRBJ2-4; TRBD1 aligns across 9 bases. The germline V gene encodes CDR1 GTSNPN and CDR2 SVGIG (reference sequence). The trim removed 1 base at V and 8 bases at J, leaving 9 bases unmatched. This CDR3 spans 15 amino acids. Here the CDR3 reads CAWSGNRGRLDIQYF. The CDR3 DNA is TGTGCCTGGAGTGGAAACAGGGGGCGCTTAGACATTCAGTACTTC.

In its sample, this clonotype was seen once. This chain links TRBV19 with TRBJ1-5; no reliable D call. The CDR3 consists of 13 residues. V was pared by 5 bases and J by 5 bases, with 10 bases between. The germline V gene has CDR1 LNHDA and CDR2 SQIVND (reference sequence). DNA of the CDR3: TGTGCCAGTAGTCCACGACGCGATCAGCCCCAGCATTTT. Residues: CASSPRRDQPQHF.

In this sample, this clonotype turned up a few times. The chain combines TRBV5-1 with TRBJ2-5; 10 positions agree with TRBD2. This CDR3 comprises 16 residues. CDR1 and CDR2 (germline): SGHRS, YFSETQ. V shed 4 bases and J 3 bases; nucleotides not matched to a gene: 9. The CDR3 nucleotides read TGCGCCAGCAGCACACCCGGGACTAGCGAAAAAGAGACCCAGTACTTC. Translated, it gives CASSTPGTSEKETQYF.